This TCR beta chain is from a study of blood T cell repertoires in COVID-19. CDR1 SGHTA and CDR2 FQGNSA come from the germline V gene. The length of the CDR3 is 13 residues. Unmatched junction bases numbered 3, after V lost 4 bases and J lost 8 bases. The authors' processing: Quantification of nucleated cells was approximated via reference gene primer amplification. Assay: immunoSEQ multiplex PCR; the TCRdb copy retains only in-frame clones and omits some. The DNA gave D and trimming, while V, J and clone size come from that table. The sample shows over 85,000 clones, about four fifths of them seen only once.

This sequence originates from a woman in her seventies with acute or convalescent COVID-19. The sample consisted of peripheral blood. The gene calls are TRBV7-2 and TRBJ1-4; 8 bases match TRBD1. CDR3 coding DNA: TGTGCCAGCAGCTCGGACAGGGAAGAAAAACTGTTTTTT. Translation gives CASSSDREEKLFF.